This T cell receptor beta chain was sequenced during a study of T cell responses to AZD1222 COVID-19 vaccine. Repertoires were generated with immunoSEQ multiplex PCR, while TCRdb's copy carries only in-frame clones and drops some. Of 150,000 to 200,000 clones listed, 94% are singletons. Study findings and constraints: The donor cohort was predominantly white British with a female majority, and clonal diversity may have been underestimated.

As to this clone: The antigen is not known.

Trimming left V 9 bases short and J 0 bases short, with 8 bases between. The germline gives CDR1 LNHDA, CDR2 SQIVND (reference sequence). CDR3 length: 13 residues. The material was peripheral blood, obtained on day 0 of AZD1222 vaccination. This sequence joins TRBV19 and TRBJ1-4; no firm D call. This TCR was sampled from an adult in good health. CDR3 DNA sequence: TGTGCCAGCAGGCTTACAACTAATGAAAAACTGTTTTTT. Residues: CASRLTTNEKLFF. Full variable domain (rest looked up from reference TRBV19 and TRBJ1-4): DGGITQSPKYLFRKEGQNVTLSCEQNLNHDAMYWYRQDPGQGLRLIYYSQIVNDFQKGDIAEGYSVSREKKESFPLTVTSAQKNPTAFYLCASRLTTNEKLFFGSGTQLSVL.